These 2 T cell receptor beta chains share one sample of origin, sequenced in a study of T cells in Graves' hyperthyroidism and ophthalmopathy. Template material for amplifying TCR beta CDR3 regions consisted of RNA transcripts. The TCR CDR3 was amplified in a first-round RT-PCR using the HTBI primer set. TCRdb reprocessed the multiplex PCR reads with MiXCR, giving one entry per CDR3 protein. The table includes approximately 380,000 distinct CDR3 sequences, over 11% detected once. The source material was blood. These receptors all stem from a man over 45 with Graves' ophthalmopathy.

This rearrangement joins TRBV19 to TRBJ2-5; TRBD1 matches at 7 bases. Germline CDR1 and CDR2: LNHDA and SQIVND (reference sequence). This CDR3 contains 14 residues. Losses at the gene ends were 6 bases for V and 6 bases for J; bases not matched to a gene: 10. CDR3 sequence (DNA): TGTGCCAGTAGCCGAGGGGGCCCTCAAAAGACCCAGTACTTC. Protein product: CASSRGGPQKTQYF.

The sample holds many counts of this clonotype. The chain is built from TRBV11-2 and TRBJ2-5; 9 bases map to TRBD2. The germline gives CDR1 SGHAT, CDR2 FQNNGV. The CDR3 spans 15 residues. V lost 1 base, J lost 2 bases, and 2 bases stayed unmatched. DNA of the CDR3: TGTGCCAGCAGCTTAGGGCGGGAGGGTCAAGAGACCCAGTACTTC. This codes for CASSLGREGQETQYF.